This T cell receptor beta chain stems from a study of OX40 agonist ivuxolimab in advanced cancers. Study findings and constraints: Clonal expansion among partial responders at 0.1-3.0 mg/kg ranked near the lowest. At doses 0.1 to 3.0 mg/kg, CD4+ and CD8+ clones expanded.

On this clone itself: No antigen is known for it.

TCRdb's table, derived via immunoSEQ multiplex PCR, lists solely in-frame clones and lacks some. The repertoire includes about 68,000 clones, around 85% of them detected once, and roughly 0.69% sits in the top ten. CDR1 is LNHDA and CDR2 is SQIVND in the germline V gene (reference sequence). V lost 2 bases, J lost 9 bases, and 8 bases lay in between. The CDR3 is made up of 12 amino acids. V is TRBV19 and J is TRBJ2-1, with D perhaps TRBD1 (5 bases). The starting material was CD4+ or CD8+ T cells sorted from blood, obtained in a trial of the OX40 agonist ivuxolimab. The sequence was collected from an adult with an advanced solid tumor such as melanoma, head and neck, liver or kidney cancer. CDR3 residues: CASSIRQGEQFF. CDR3 nucleotides: TGTGCCAGTAGTATAAGGCAGGGTGAGCAGTTCTTC.